A selection of T cell receptor beta chains follows, all from one sample in a study of blood T cell repertoires in COVID-19. The table came from immunoSEQ multiplex PCR; TCRdb's copy has only in-frame clones and leaves some out. The sample yields 400,000 to 550,000 clones, roughly 85% seen once. Sequenced: PBMCs or T cells enriched from blood (not recorded which). The receptors derive from a woman aged 18 to 35 with acute COVID-19. Each CDR3 is given with its conserved first and last residue. A D gene is named only where the DNA matches it firmly. Expanded clones are given a class, and other clones once, few, many or no size at all.

NA	TRBJ1-6	TRBV7-6	NA	CASSLAPIQGDGSPLHF	TGTGCCAGCAGCTTAGCCCCCATACAGGGCGACGGTTCACCCCTCCACTTT
NA	TRBJ2-2	TRBV5-1	NA	CASSSMNTGELFF	TGCGCCAGCAGTTCTATGAACACCGGGGAGCTGTTTTTT
TRBD1	TRBJ1-6	TRBV28	NA	CASSLNRGSNSPLHF	TGTGCCAGCAGTTTAAACAGGGGTTCTAATTCACCCCTCCACTTT
NA	TRBJ2-7	TRBV18	NA	CASSPQGRMAEEQYF	TGTGCCAGCTCACCTCAAGGCAGGATGGCAGAGGAGCAGTACTTC
TRBD1	TRBJ2-7	TRBV4-3	few	CASSQEPLGQTYEQYF	TGCGCCAGCAGCCAAGAGCCTTTGGGACAGACCTACGAGCAGTACTTC
NA	TRBJ1-1	TRBV4-1	NA	CASSQVRVTEAFF	TGCGCCAGCAGCCAAGTTCGGGTGACTGAAGCTTTCTTT
NA	TRBJ2-2	TRBV5-1	NA	CASSAGVIYTGELFF	TGCGCCAGCAGCGCCGGAGTAATTTACACCGGGGAGCTGTTTTTT
NA	TRBJ2-7	TRBV28	NA	CASSPYYYEQYF	TGTGCCAGCAGTCCATACTACTACGAGCAGTACTTC
TRBD1	TRBJ2-7	TRBV7-9	NA	CASSPQTDRGLKYF	TGTGCCAGCAGCCCCCAAACGGACAGGGGACTTAAGTACTTC
NA	TRBJ2-1	TRBV20-1	NA	CSAGRGHEQFF	TGCAGTGCTGGCCGGGGTCATGAGCAGTTCTTC
NA	TRBJ1-5	TRBV2	few	CASMGGNSNQPQHF	TGTGCCAGCATGGGGGGGAATAGCAATCAGCCCCAGCATTTT
NA	TRBJ2-7	TRBV5-1	once	CASSLEDSLYEQYF	TGCGCCAGCAGCTTGGAGGACAGTTTATACGAGCAGTACTTC
NA	TRBJ1-1	TRBV5-1	few	CASSFRTDNTEAFF	TGCGCCAGCAGCTTTAGGACAGACAACACTGAAGCTTTCTTT
NA	TRBJ1-5	TRBV28	NA	CASRFQGGEPQHF	TGTGCCAGCAGATTTCAGGGAGGGGAGCCCCAGCATTTT
TRBD2	TRBJ2-1	TRBV7-2	NA	CASSLEAGGYNEQFF	TGTGCCAGCAGCTTGGAGGCGGGAGGTTACAATGAGCAGTTCTTC
NA	TRBJ2-3	TRBV7-9	NA	CASTGEQSTDTQYF	TGTGCCAGCACCGGGGAGCAGAGCACAGATACGCAGTATTTT
NA	TRBJ2-7	TRBV6-5	NA	CASSNRVDEQYF	TGTGCCAGCAGTAACAGGGTAGACGAGCAGTACTTC